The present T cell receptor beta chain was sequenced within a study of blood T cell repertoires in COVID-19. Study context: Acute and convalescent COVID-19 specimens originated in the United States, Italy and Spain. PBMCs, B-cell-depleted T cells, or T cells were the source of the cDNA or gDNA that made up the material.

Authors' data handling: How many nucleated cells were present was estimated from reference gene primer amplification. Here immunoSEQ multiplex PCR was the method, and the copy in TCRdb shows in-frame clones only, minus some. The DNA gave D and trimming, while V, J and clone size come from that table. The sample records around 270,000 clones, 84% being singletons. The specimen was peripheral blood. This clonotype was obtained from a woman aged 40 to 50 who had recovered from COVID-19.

CDR3 in amino acids: CASSYQGQGAEQYF. The DNA for the CDR3 is TGTGCCAGCAGTTACCAAGGACAGGGGGCCGAGCAGTACTTC. The chain couples TRBV6-5 to TRBJ2-7, with TRBD1 matching over 11 bases. J was trimmed by 6 bases and V by 2 bases; bases with no gene match: 3. CDR1 is MNHEY and CDR2 is SVGAGI in the germline V gene. The CDR3 sequence is 14 residues long.